Listed below are T cell receptor beta chains from one sample, sequenced in a study of identical twins. TCRdb reprocessed the 5' RACE reads via MiXCR and lists one record per CDR3 protein. In the table there are fewer than 650,000 distinct CDR3 sequences, just over 7% of which are singletons. This sample also appeared in a second study, on yellow fever vaccine responses in identical twins.

Sequencing was carried out using PBMCs. Receptors were obtained from a woman aged 18-29 years in good health. CDR3s include the opening cysteine and the closing phenylalanine or tryptophan. A D gene is named only where the DNA matches it firmly. Not every row has a clone size; where given, it reads once, few, many or a size class.

V gene,clone size,J gene,CDR3 length,D gene,CDR3 DNA,CDR3 protein
TRBV12-5,few,TRBJ2-2,17,TRBD2,TGTGCTAGTGGTTTGGTCGGACTAGCGGGAGTAGGCGGGGAGCTGTTTTTT,CASGLVGLAGVGGELFF
TRBV3-1,NA,TRBJ2-1,15,TRBD1,TGTGCCAGCAGCCAACCCGGGACAGGGAACAATGAGCAGTTCTTC,CASSQPGTGNNEQFF
TRBV7-2,few,TRBJ2-7,14,TRBD2,TGTGCCAGCAGCTTCCTAGCGGGGCACTACGAGCAGTACTTC,CASSFLAGHYEQYF
TRBV12-3/TRBV12-4,NA,TRBJ2-1,15,TRBD2,TGTGCCAGCAGCCGCGTAGCGGGGGACTACAATGAGCAGTTCTTC,CASSRVAGDYNEQFF
TRBV5-1,NA,TRBJ2-1,17,NA,TGCGCCAGCAGCGTGACAGGGATGGGACTACCTCCGAATGAGCAGTTCTTC,CASSVTGMGLPPNEQFF
TRBV15,few,TRBJ1-3,15,NA,TGTGCCACCAGCACCCAGCTCCCGGCCGGAAACACCATATATTTT,CATSTQLPAGNTIYF
TRBV5-1,many,TRBJ1-2,12,TRBD1,TGCGCCAGCAGCTCGGACAGGGGCGGCTACACCTTC,CASSSDRGGYTF
TRBV14,NA,TRBJ2-5,17,TRBD1,TGTGCCAGCAGCCAAGATATTCCGGACAGGGCAGGGGAGACCCAGTACTTC,CASSQDIPDRAGETQYF
TRBV5-1,few,TRBJ2-4,14,NA,TGCGCCAGCAGCTTGGCAGGCTCCCAAAACATTCAGTACTTC,CASSLAGSQNIQYF
TRBV5-1,NA,TRBJ1-1,13,NA,TGCGCCAGCAGCTGGAGGGAAAACACTGAAGCTTTCTTT,CASSWRENTEAFF
TRBV12-3/TRBV12-4,many,TRBJ2-4,15,NA,TGTGCCAGCAGCCCATGGCTAAGTGACTTGGACATTCAGTACTTC,CASSPWLSDLDIQYF
TRBV20-1,many,TRBJ1-3,16,NA,TGCAGTGCTAGAGTGCAGGGACGGAGCTCTGGAAACACCATATATTTT,CSARVQGRSSGNTIYF
TRBV5-1,many,TRBJ1-5,15,TRBD1,TGTGCCAGCAGCTCAGGACAGGGGGGCAATCAGCCCCAGCATTTT,CASSSGQGGNQPQHF
TRBV28,NA,TRBJ1-2,13,NA,TGTGCCAGCGCAGTTCCCCCGGCAAGTATACCCTCCTTC,CASAVPPASIPSF
TRBV2,NA,TRBJ2-1,19,TRBD1,TGTGCCAAGGGACAGGGGGCCACCGTTAGCGGGAGTTTCTACAATGAGCAGTTCTTC,CAKGQGATVSGSFYNEQFF
TRBV20-1,few,TRBJ2-1,11,NA,TGCAGTGCTGAAGACTACAATGAGCAGTTCTTC,CSAEDYNEQFF
TRBV20-1,NA,TRBJ2-3,14,TRBD1,TGCAGTGCTAGGACAGGGCTTAGCACAGATACGCAGTATTTT,CSARTGLSTDTQYF
TRBV5-1,NA,TRBJ1-6,15,NA,TGCGCCAGCAGCTGGGAACGGTCCTATAATTCACCCCTCCACTTT,CASSWERSYNSPLHF
TRBV5-1,few,TRBJ2-1,16,NA,TGCGCCAGCAGCACAACAGGTCCGCCAACCCCCAATGAGCAGTTCTTC,CASSTTGPPTPNEQFF
TRBV7-8,few,TRBJ2-1,16,NA,TGTGCCAGCAGCTTAGCTGAGTGGCGCTCCTACAATGAGCAGTTCTTC,CASSLAEWRSYNEQFF
TRBV20-1,many,TRBJ2-5,13,NA,TGCAGTGCTAGCGGCGTAGGCCAAGAGACCCAGTACTTC,CSASGVGQETQYF
TRBV10-1,many,TRBJ2-2,15,NA,TGCGCCAGCAGTGATAGCCGAATGAACACCGGGGAGCTGTTTTTT,CASSDSRMNTGELFF
TRBV18,NA,TRBJ2-7,15,NA,TGTGCCAGCTCACCGGAATTGGGTATGGGCTACGAGCAGTACTTC,CASSPELGMGYEQYF
TRBV25-1,NA,TRBJ2-1,15,NA,TGTGCCAGCAGTGAAGGGGCTAGCGCACACAATGAGCAGTTCTTC,CASSEGASAHNEQFF
TRBV28,many,TRBJ2-7,14,TRBD2,TGTGCCAGTGCGACTTTTGCGGGAGACTACGAGCAGTACTTC,CASATFAGDYEQYF
TRBV12-3/TRBV12-4,few,TRBJ1-6,14,TRBD1,TGTGCCAGCAGTTTGGGACAGTCCGGATCACCCCTCCACTTT,CASSLGQSGSPLHF
TRBV5-1,many,TRBJ2-5,15,NA,TGCGCCAGCAACAGACAGGTCTTCGTACAAGAGACCCAGTACTTC,CASNRQVFVQETQYF
TRBV7-9,many,TRBJ2-1,14,NA,TGTGCCAGCAGCCTTATTTCGGGGCTCCATGAGCAGTTCTTC,CASSLISGLHEQFF
TRBV12-3/TRBV12-4,NA,TRBJ2-7,15,TRBD1,TGTGCCAGCAGTTTCCGGGACAGGGGAACGTGGGAGCAGTACTTC,CASSFRDRGTWEQYF
TRBV12-5,many,TRBJ2-1,16,TRBD2,TGTGCTAGTGGTTTGGGCCCCCTAGCGGGGACATTCGGGCAGTTCTTC,CASGLGPLAGTFGQFF
TRBV4-2,NA,TRBJ2-6,18,NA,TGTGCCAGCAGCCGGTCCCTACCAGTCAGCTCTGGGGCCAACGTCCTGACTTTC,CASSRSLPVSSGANVLTF
TRBV2,NA,TRBJ1-2,14,TRBD1,TGTGCCAGCAAGGGACAGGAGACTAACTATGGCTACACCTTC,CASKGQETNYGYTF
TRBV20-1,many,TRBJ2-2,14,NA,TGCAGTGCGAGAGGACAGACGAACACCGGGGAGCTGTTTTTT,CSARGQTNTGELFF
TRBV6-5,few,TRBJ2-6,14,NA,TGTGCCAGCAGTTACGCCTCTGGGGCCAACGTCCTGACTTTC,CASSYASGANVLTF
TRBV20-1,many,TRBJ2-3,15,NA,TGCAGTGCTAGAGCCGACGGGGCTCTGTATGATACGCAGTATTTT,CSARADGALYDTQYF
TRBV4-2,few,TRBJ1-2,13,NA,TGTGCCAGCAGCCATTTGGGAAGCTATGGCTACACCTTC,CASSHLGSYGYTF
TRBV20-1,NA,TRBJ2-3,15,TRBD2,TGCAGTGCCATCGCCTGGACTTCGGGAGGAGATACGCAGTATTTT,CSAIAWTSGGDTQYF
TRBV10-1,NA,TRBJ1-1,14,NA,TGCGCCAGCAGTGGTCAGGGATTTGACACTGAAGCTTTCTTT,CASSGQGFDTEAFF
TRBV10-3,many,TRBJ2-1,14,NA,TGTGCCACCCAACTAGCCCAGACAGACAATGAGCAGTTCTTC,CATQLAQTDNEQFF
TRBV12-3/TRBV12-4,few,TRBJ2-1,13,NA,TGTGCCAGCAGCACGACAGGCCCCAATGAGCAGTTCTTC,CASSTTGPNEQFF
TRBV28,few,TRBJ2-1,12,NA,TGTGCCAGCAGTTTTTTTGACAATGAGCAGTTCTTC,CASSFFDNEQFF
TRBV5-1,many,TRBJ1-4,18,NA,TGCGCCAGCAGTTCCGGGACGGGAGTACCTGCAACTAATGAAAAACTGTTTTTT,CASSSGTGVPATNEKLFF
TRBV20-1,many,TRBJ2-3,11,NA,TGCAGTGCTGGGGGCACAGATACGCAGTATTTT,CSAGGTDTQYF
TRBV20-1,many,TRBJ2-1,15,NA,TGCAGTGCGGGTGGTGTGTGGATAACGTACAATGAGCAGTTCTTC,CSAGGVWITYNEQFF
TRBV2,few,TRBJ1-6,11,NA,TGTGCCAGCAGCCCTGGGGCACCCCTCCACTTT,CASSPGAPLHF
TRBV16,many,TRBJ1-5,16,TRBD1,TGTGCCAGCAGCCAGAGACAGGGAGTGTGGAATCAGCCCCAGCATTTT,CASSQRQGVWNQPQHF
TRBV15,many,TRBJ2-1,14,TRBD1,TGTGCCACCAGCAAAGGACAGGGGATCAATGAGCAGTTCTTC,CATSKGQGINEQFF
TRBV7-2,few,TRBJ1-5,12,NA,TGTGCCAGCAGCCCCGATATTCAGCCCCAGCATTTT,CASSPDIQPQHF
TRBV7-8,NA,TRBJ2-5,15,TRBD2,TGTGCCAGCAGCTTATTAGCCGGGGGGAAAGAGACCCAGTACTTC,CASSLLAGGKETQYF
TRBV29-1,few,TRBJ1-4,15,NA,TGCAGCGTTGAAGATCCCCACGCCGCAAATGAAAAACTGTTTTTT,CSVEDPHAANEKLFF
TRBV2,few,TRBJ1-5,16,NA,TGTGCCAGCAGTGTGAGACAGGTCATAGGGAATCAGCCCCAGCATTTT,CASSVRQVIGNQPQHF
TRBV5-1,NA,TRBJ2-1,16,TRBD2,TGCGCCAGCAGGTTTCTGATTAGCGGGAAGGTCCATGAGCAGTTCTTC,CASRFLISGKVHEQFF
TRBV29-1,few,TRBJ2-1,12,TRBD2,TGCAGCGTCGAGCGGGAGGGTCTTGAGCAGTTCTTC,CSVEREGLEQFF
TRBV29-1,many,TRBJ2-1,9,NA,TGCAGCGCCGGCCATGAGCAGTTCTTC,CSAGHEQFF
TRBV29-1,NA,TRBJ2-1,13,NA,TGCAGCGTTCGGCCCAACCTGGGGAATGAGCAGTTCTTC,CSVRPNLGNEQFF
TRBV4-1,many,TRBJ2-4,18,TRBD2,TGCGCCAGCAGCCTTGAGACTAGCGGGGGCCTAGCCAAAAACATTCAGTACTTC,CASSLETSGGLAKNIQYF
TRBV6-2/TRBV6-3,few,TRBJ2-4,17,NA,TGTGCCAGCAGTTACCTGGGGGCTTCGGCCCCCAGGACCATTCAGTACTTC,CASSYLGASAPRTIQYF
TRBV12-3/TRBV12-4,many,TRBJ1-1,13,TRBD1,TGTGCCTCGTCGACAGGGCCAGGAACTGAAGCTTTCTTT,CASSTGPGTEAFF
TRBV12-3/TRBV12-4,NA,TRBJ2-1,11,NA,TGTGCCAGCAGCGAGGGCCGTGAGCAGTTCTTC,CASSEGREQFF
TRBV7-2,NA,TRBJ2-3,14,TRBD2,TGTGCCAGCAGGGAATCTAGCGGGAGTTATACGCAGTATTTT,CASRESSGSYTQYF